Each of the 28 T cell receptor beta chains below was sequenced from the same sample in a study of a mutant IDH1 vaccine in newly diagnosed glioma. Documented time point: week 5, during vaccination. One vaccine dose held 300 ug of mutant IDH1 20-mer peptide and came with topical imiquimod. Measured with immunoSEQ multiplex PCR; TCRdb has only the in-frame clones, and not every one. The sample records 75,000 to 80,000 clones, 90% to 95% being singletons. These receptors lack a known antigen. The sequencing used PBMCs, collected from a glioma patient whose treatment included an IDH1 peptide vaccine. These TCRs come from a woman in her forties or fifties with glioma.

This clone has a single count. The V and J genes are TRBV29-1 and TRBJ2-5; D unresolved. The last part of the DNA fits TRBJ2-7 better; the J call may be wrong. Looked up from germline, CDR1 is SQVTM and CDR2 is ANQGSEA. The CDR3 spans 12 residues. For the CDR3, the DNA is TGCAGCGTTGAAAGCACTGCCTACGAGCAGTACTTC. Translating gives CSVESTAYEQYF.

The chain has TRBV5-8 and TRBJ2-1; TRBD2 matches at 9 bases. V lost 0 bases and J lost 3; bases outside the gene matches: 1. The CDR3 has 15 amino acids. Looked up from germline, CDR1 is SGHTS and CDR2 is YDEGEE. The chain's CDR3 is CASSLGLAVYNEQFF. The CDR3 DNA is TGTGCCAGCAGCTTGGGACTAGCGGTCTACAATGAGCAGTTCTTC.

This chain connects TRBV2 to TRBJ2-7; TRBD1 matches at 7 bases. The CDR3 has 12 residues. V dropped 9 bases and J dropped 6; count of bases not matched to a gene: 8. Germline V gene sequence: CDR1 SNHLY, CDR2 FYNNEI. The CDR3, as DNA: TGTGCCAGTAGACAGGGTTTGGGCGAGCAGTACTTC. Protein product: CASRQGLGEQYF.

This chain connects TRBV6-6 to TRBJ2-5; no reliable D call. V shed 2 bases and J shed 2 bases, with 12 bases lying between them. The CDR3 extends over 15 amino acids. Germline V gene data show CDR1 as MNHNY and CDR2 as SVGAGI (reference sequence). CDR3 DNA sequence: TGTGCCAGCAGTTACCGGCGCGGTGGTCAAGAGACCCAGTACTTC. Protein: CASSYRRGGQETQYF.

The CDR3 DNA reads TGTGCCAGCAGCTTCCGGGACAGGACTGGGACTGAAGCTTTCTTT. It yields the protein CASSFRDRTGTEAFF. V usage is TRBV11-2 and J usage is TRBJ1-1; TRBD1 matches at 8 bases. Germline V gives CDR1 SGHAT, CDR2 FQNNGV. This CDR3 contains 15 residues. Losses at the gene ends were 3 bases for V and 5 bases for J; bases not matched to a gene: 8.

In its sample, this clone was seen a few times. The rearrangement joins TRBV25-1 to TRBJ2-7; a possible D gene is TRBD2 (5 bases). From germline, CDR1 is MGHDK and CDR2 SYGVNS. The CDR3 has 14 residues. V lost 3 bases and J lost 5, with 14 bases in between. CDR3 nucleotide sequence: TGTGCCAGCAGTGACCCGGGGTGGCGGAACGAGCAGTACTTC. As protein: CASSDPGWRNEQYF.

The chain joins TRBV7-9 to TRBJ2-1; 12 nucleotides match TRBD2. The V gene end was trimmed by 3 bases and the J gene end by 0 bases; junction bases not matched to a gene: 3. CDR1 is SEHNR, CDR2 FQNEAQ, per germline (reference sequence). The CDR3 covers 17 residues. The CDR3 DNA is TGTGCCAGCAGCTTTGCGACTAGCGGGAGCTCCTACAATGAGCAGTTCTTC. This translates into CASSFATSGSSYNEQFF.

This clone has just one count. The CDR3 nucleotides are TGCGCCAGCAGCTCCACCTTGGACTATGGCTACACCTTC. Its translation is CASSSTLDYGYTF. The chain couples TRBV5-1 to TRBJ1-2; D not certain. The CDR3 length is 13 residues. The ends were cut back, 3 bases at V and 3 bases at J, with 9 bases in the middle. Germline V gene sequence: CDR1 SGHRS, CDR2 YFSETQ.

V gene TRBV19 combines with J gene TRBJ1-6; a weak D match, TRBD1 (5 bases). This CDR3 is 15 amino acids long. Germline loops: CDR1 LNHDA, CDR2 SQIVND (reference sequence). Trimming took 7 bases from V and 5 from J, leaving 15 bases between them. The DNA of the CDR3 is TGTGCCAGTACCTATAGATGGGGGGATAATTCACCCCTCCACTTT. The encoded protein is CASTYRWGDNSPLHF.

The rearrangement joins TRBV5-1 to TRBJ2-1; D gene unclear. Trimming pared 0 bases from V and 1 base from J, leaving 5 bases between. The V gene's germline CDR1 is SGHRS and CDR2 YFSETQ. The CDR3 is 14 residues long. This CDR3 reads CASSLAQSYNEQFF. The CDR3 DNA reads as TGCGCCAGCAGCTTGGCTCAGTCCTACAATGAGCAGTTCTTC. Looking up the rest from reference TRBV5-1 and TRBJ2-1 gives the full variable domain: KAGVTQTPRYLIKTRGQQVTLSCSPISGHRSVSWYQQTPGQGLQFLFEYFSETQRNKGNFPGRFSGRQFSNSRSEMNVSTLELGDSALYLCASSLAQSYNEQFFGPGTRLTVL.

This clone appeared once. The chain has TRBV27 and TRBJ2-7, with D unclear. Looked up from germline, CDR1 is MNHEY and CDR2 is SMNVEV (reference sequence). Trimming shortened V by 4 bases and J by 5 bases, and 9 bases separated the two germline ends. The CDR3 loop spans 12 amino acids. The DNA for the CDR3 is TGTGCCAGCAGTTCACGGTTCCACGAGCAGTACTTC. This codes for CASSSRFHEQYF.

CDR3 DNA: TGCGCCAGCAGCTTGGGTCCAGCCGGGACTAGCGGGTCCCCCTACGAGCAGTACTTC. Residues: CASSLGPAGTSGSPYEQYF. V and J are TRBV5-1 and TRBJ2-7; 12 bases are a match to TRBD2. The trim removed 0 bases at V and 2 bases at J, leaving 12 bases unmatched. Germline assignment: CDR1 SGHRS and CDR2 YFSETQ. This CDR3 spans 19 amino acids. Looking up the rest from reference TRBV5-1 and TRBJ2-7 gives the full variable domain: KAGVTQTPRYLIKTRGQQVTLSCSPISGHRSVSWYQQTPGQGLQFLFEYFSETQRNKGNFPGRFSGRQFSNSRSEMNVSTLELGDSALYLCASSLGPAGTSGSPYEQYFGPGTRLTVT.

The V and J genes are TRBV19 and TRBJ2-2, with TRBD2 matching 7 bases. This CDR3 is 15 amino acids long. Trimming at V came to 4 bases and at J to 4 bases, leaving 6 bases not matched to a gene. CDR1 and CDR2 (germline): LNHDA, SQIVND (reference sequence). The CDR3 protein is CASSSGSAVTGELFF. CDR3 sequence (DNA): TGTGCCAGTAGTAGCGGGAGTGCGGTCACCGGGGAGCTGTTTTTT.

The V gene is TRBV2, the J gene TRBJ2-5, with D perhaps TRBD1 (6 bases). The CDR3 spans 14 residues. CDR1 SNHLY and CDR2 FYNNEI come from the germline V gene. V lost 6 bases to trimming and J lost 7 bases, with 18 bases between them. The CDR3 DNA is TGTGCCAGCAGGGACAGATTCGAGGGCGCGACCCAGTACTTC. This gives the protein CASRDRFEGATQYF.

The J gene is TRBJ2-1, the V gene TRBV4-1; 7 bases are a match to TRBD2. Germline-derived CDR1 and CDR2 are MGHRA and YSYEKL. The trim removed 2 bases at V and 10 bases at J, leaving 5 bases unmatched. This CDR3 is built from 13 residues. The DNA of the CDR3 is TGCGCCAGCAGCCAATTCGGAGCGGGGGAGCAGTTCTTC. This sequence encodes CASSQFGAGEQFF.

The V and J genes are TRBV7-3 and TRBJ2-2; a weak D match, TRBD1 (5 bases). From germline, CDR1 is SGHTA and CDR2 FQGTGA. This CDR3 region has 14 residues. V lost 5 bases to trimming and J lost 2 bases, with 9 bases between them. The CDR3 spells CASSPTVNTGELFF. DNA of the CDR3: TGTGCCAGCAGCCCGACAGTTAACACCGGGGAGCTGTTTTTT.

The chain combines TRBV5-5 with TRBJ2-1; D remains unclear. Trimming left V 1 base short and J 1 base short, with 12 bases between. The CDR3 consists of 16 residues. CDR1 is SGHKS and CDR2 is YYEKEE in the germline V gene (reference sequence). CDR3 protein: CASSLSVGQSYNEQFF. For the CDR3, the DNA is TGTGCCAGCAGCTTGAGTGTAGGCCAATCCTACAATGAGCAGTTCTTC.

The V call is TRBV4-1, the J call TRBJ1-5; D is possibly TRBD1 (6 bases). V gave up 5 bases and J gave up 3 bases, with 17 bases separating them. CDR1 and CDR2 (germline): MGHRA, YSYEKL. CDR3 length: 16 amino acids. CDR3 region: CASSNLGGSPNQPQHF. The CDR3 DNA follows: TGCGCCAGCAGCAATCTAGGGGGGTCACCCAATCAGCCCCAGCATTTT.

The chain combines TRBV7-3 with TRBJ2-7; the D gene could be TRBD1 or TRBD2 (5 bases each). Deletions cut 2 bases from V and 0 bases from J, with 14 bases between. Germline V gives CDR1 SGHTA, CDR2 FQGTGA. The CDR3 loop spans 16 amino acids. CDR3 sequence reads: CASSLSSAGSSYEQYF. DNA of the CDR3: TGTGCCAGCAGCTTATCCTCTGCAGGGAGCTCCTACGAGCAGTACTTC.

Here the CDR3 DNA reads TGCGCCAGCAGCTTGCGGAATCCGGCTAGCGGCACAGATACGCAGTATTTT. Protein product: CASSLRNPASGTDTQYF. The rearrangement uses TRBV5-1 and TRBJ2-3; possible D gene TRBD2, 6 bases. CDR1 SGHRS and CDR2 YFSETQ come from the germline V gene. Trimming stripped 1 base from V and 1 base from J, with 16 bases between. This CDR3 comprises 17 residues.

The chain joins TRBV19 to TRBJ2-7; D perhaps matches TRBD1 (6 bases). The CDR3 extends over 15 amino acids. The V gene's germline CDR1 is LNHDA and CDR2 SQIVND (reference sequence). The V and J ends lost 0 bases and 3 bases respectively, with 12 bases between them. The CDR3 protein is CASSIDGGHLYEQYF. CDR3 in DNA: TGTGCCAGTAGTATAGATGGGGGACACCTCTACGAGCAGTACTTC.

This chain joins TRBV28 and TRBJ2-1; perhaps TRBD2 as D (5 bases). This CDR3 is 12 amino acids long. The V end lost 7 bases, the J end lost 9 bases, and 13 bases lay between the germline ends. Looked up from germline, CDR1 is MDHEN and CDR2 is SYDVKM. The chain's CDR3 is CASKAEAGEQFF. The CDR3 coding sequence is TGTGCCAGCAAAGCGGAAGCAGGTGAGCAGTTCTTC.

The chain employs TRBV10-3 and TRBJ2-3; 10 bases match TRBD2. V was clipped by 4 bases and J by 4 bases; unmatched bases: 5. The CDR3 runs to 15 residues. Germline V CDR1 and CDR2: ENHRY, SYGVKD. This CDR3 reads CAISGVLAGSDTQYF. CDR3 DNA sequence: TGTGCCATCAGTGGGGTACTAGCGGGATCAGATACGCAGTATTTT.

The genes are TRBV5-4 and TRBJ1-2, with D uncertain. V was cut by 0 bases and J by 3 bases, with 9 bases left in between. CDR3 length: 14 amino acids. Germline CDR1 SGHNT, CDR2 YYREEE (reference sequence). The CDR3 loop reads CASSLVGEDYGYTF. The CDR3 bases are TGTGCCAGCAGCTTGGTTGGAGAAGACTATGGCTACACCTTC.

The chain links TRBV28 to TRBJ1-6, with D possibly matching TRBD1 (6 bases). Trimming cost V 6 bases and J 4 bases, with 10 bases left between them. This CDR3 spans 14 amino acids. Germline V gene sequence: CDR1 MDHEN, CDR2 SYDVKM. In DNA form, the CDR3 reads TGTGCCAGCAGAGGACAGATTTATAATTCACCCCTCCACTTT. Its protein is CASRGQIYNSPLHF. Filled out from reference TRBV28 and TRBJ1-6, the complete variable domain reads DVKVTQSSRYLVKRTGEKVFLECVQDMDHENMFWYRQDPGLGLRLIYFSYDVKMKEKGDIPEGYSVSREKKERFSLILESASTNQTSMYLCASRGQIYNSPLHFGNGTRLTVT.

V and J are TRBV5-1 and TRBJ2-5; D unresolved. The V gene's germline CDR1 is SGHRS and CDR2 YFSETQ. The ends were cut back, 0 bases at V and 0 bases at J, with 3 bases in the middle. The CDR3 covers 13 residues. CDR3 coding DNA: TGCGCCAGCAGCTTGGACAACCAAGAGACCCAGTACTTC. Translation: CASSLDNQETQYF.

V is TRBV28 and J is TRBJ2-2; unclear D gene. CDR1 and CDR2 from the germline V gene are MDHEN and SYDVKM. V shed 7 bases and J shed 1 base, with 4 bases lying between them. The CDR3 loop spans 12 amino acids. As DNA, the CDR3 is TGTGCCAGCAATGGGAACACCGGGGAGCTGTTTTTT. Residues: CASNGNTGELFF.

The V and J genes are TRBV2 and TRBJ1-2, with D possibly being TRBD1 (5 bases). The ends were cut back, 4 bases at V and 5 bases at J, with 8 bases in the middle. CDR1 is SNHLY and CDR2 is FYNNEI in the germline V gene. The CDR3 contains 12 residues. The CDR3 protein is CASSAGLYGYTF. CDR3 DNA sequence: TGTGCCAGCAGTGCAGGGTTGTATGGCTACACCTTC. Drawing the rest from reference TRBV2 and TRBJ1-2, the complete variable domain is EPEVTQTPSHQVTQMGQEVILRCVPISNHLYFYWYRQILGQKVEFLVSFYNNEISEKSEIFDDQFSVERPDGSNFTLKIRSTKLEDSAMYFCASSAGLYGYTFGSGTRLTVV.